This T cell receptor (beta chain) came from a study of blood T cell repertoires in COVID-19. Original data processing: Nucleated cell counts were estimated from reference gene primer amplification. The table came from immunoSEQ multiplex PCR; TCRdb's copy has only in-frame clones and leaves some out. The V and J calls and clone size are taken from that table; D and trimming were inferred from the DNA. The top ten clones hold 7% of a sample with about 170,000 clones, about 90% of them seen once. The participants were between 18 and 89 years old and came from some 23 US areas. Cohort allocation depended upon clinical history that participants reported. Recovered status in Cohort 3 required two negative PCRs, clearance, or symptom resolution. Trimming removed 4 bases at V and 9 bases at J, with 19 bases between. The germline V gene encodes CDR1 MGHDK and CDR2 SYGVNS. This CDR3 has 15 amino acids.

The V and J genes are TRBV25-1 and TRBJ2-4; D is perhaps TRBD2 (5 bases). The sample taken for sequencing was PBMCs or T cells enriched from blood (not recorded which). The TCR was taken from a woman between 45 and 60 years old who had recovered from COVID-19. In DNA form, the CDR3 reads TGTGCCAGCAGTGCGAACGACTTTATCAGCGGCATTCAGTACTTC. Amino acid sequence: CASSANDFISGIQYF.